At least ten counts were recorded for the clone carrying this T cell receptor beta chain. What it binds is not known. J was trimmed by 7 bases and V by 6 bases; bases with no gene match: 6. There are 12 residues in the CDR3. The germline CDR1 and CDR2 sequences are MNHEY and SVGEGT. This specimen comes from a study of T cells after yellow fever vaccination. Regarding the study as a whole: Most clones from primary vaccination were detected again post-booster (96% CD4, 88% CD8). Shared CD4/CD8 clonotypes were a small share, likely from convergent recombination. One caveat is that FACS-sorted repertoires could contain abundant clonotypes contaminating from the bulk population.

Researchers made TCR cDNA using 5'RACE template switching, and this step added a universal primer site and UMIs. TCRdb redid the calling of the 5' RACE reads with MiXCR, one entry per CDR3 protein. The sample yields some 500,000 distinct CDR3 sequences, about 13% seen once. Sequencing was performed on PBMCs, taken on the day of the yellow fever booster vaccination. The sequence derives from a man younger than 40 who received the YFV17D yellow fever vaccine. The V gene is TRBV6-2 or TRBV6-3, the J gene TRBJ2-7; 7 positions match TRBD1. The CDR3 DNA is TGTGCCAGCAGCTTAATACAGGGGGAGCAGTACTTC. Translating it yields CASSLIQGEQYF.